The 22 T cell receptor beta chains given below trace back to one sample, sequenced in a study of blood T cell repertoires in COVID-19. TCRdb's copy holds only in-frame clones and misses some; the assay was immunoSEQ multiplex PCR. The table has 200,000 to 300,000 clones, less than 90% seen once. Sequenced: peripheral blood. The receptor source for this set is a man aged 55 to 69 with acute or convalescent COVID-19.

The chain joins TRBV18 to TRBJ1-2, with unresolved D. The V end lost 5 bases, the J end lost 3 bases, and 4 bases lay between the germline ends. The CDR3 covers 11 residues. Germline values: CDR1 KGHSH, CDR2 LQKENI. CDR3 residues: CASSSDYGYTF. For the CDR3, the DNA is TGTGCCAGCTCATCTGACTATGGCTACACCTTC.

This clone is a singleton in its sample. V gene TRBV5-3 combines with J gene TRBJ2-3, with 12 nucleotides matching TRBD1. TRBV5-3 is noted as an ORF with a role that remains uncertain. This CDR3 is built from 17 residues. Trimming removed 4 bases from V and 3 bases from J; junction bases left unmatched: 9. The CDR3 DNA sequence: TGTGCCAGAAGCCGGACCGGGACAGGGGGCTTTACAGATACGCAGTATTTT. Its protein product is CARSRTGTGGFTDTQYF.

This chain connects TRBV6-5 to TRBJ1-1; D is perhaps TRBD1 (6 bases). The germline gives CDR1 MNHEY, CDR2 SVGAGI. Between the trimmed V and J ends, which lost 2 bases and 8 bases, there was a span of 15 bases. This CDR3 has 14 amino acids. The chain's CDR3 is CASSYDRTFLEAFF. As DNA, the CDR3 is TGTGCCAGCAGTTACGACAGGACCTTTTTGGAAGCTTTCTTT.

In DNA form, the CDR3 reads TGTGCCAGCAGCTTAAAGGGGGCTAGCGGGAGGATAGAGGATACGCAGTATTTT. Translation gives CASSLKGASGRIEDTQYF. The chain uses TRBV7-3 and TRBJ2-3; 11 bases align to TRBD2. There are 18 residues in the CDR3. Germline V gene sequence: CDR1 SGHTA, CDR2 FQGTGA. Trimming removed 1 base from V and 6 bases from J; junction bases left unmatched: 12. Full variable domain (remainder filled in from reference TRBV7-3 and TRBJ2-3): GAGVSQTPSNKVTEKGKYVELRCDPISGHTALYWYRQSLGQGPEFLIYFQGTGAADDSGLPNDRFFAVRPEGSVSTLKIQRTERGDSAVYLCASSLKGASGRIEDTQYFGPGTRLTVL.

The CDR3 region is CASSLRGDDEKLFF. CDR3 nucleotides: TGTGCCAGCAGCTTACGGGGGGATGATGAAAAACTGTTTTTT. The gene calls are TRBV11-2 and TRBJ1-4, with D possibly matching TRBD1 (5 bases). CDR3 length: 14 amino acids. Germline loops: CDR1 SGHAT, CDR2 FQNNGV. The germline V and J ends were trimmed by 2 bases and 6 bases, with 10 bases remaining between them.

The CDR3 coding sequence is TGCGCCAGCAGCCAAGATAGGTCCCCAGGGCCCCAGCATTTT. Its protein product is CASSQDRSPGPQHF. The gene calls are TRBV4-3 and TRBJ1-5, with D uncertain. The CDR3 sequence is 14 residues long. In germline, CDR1 is LGHNA, CDR2 YSLEER. V gave up 0 bases and J gave up 9 bases, with 12 bases separating them.

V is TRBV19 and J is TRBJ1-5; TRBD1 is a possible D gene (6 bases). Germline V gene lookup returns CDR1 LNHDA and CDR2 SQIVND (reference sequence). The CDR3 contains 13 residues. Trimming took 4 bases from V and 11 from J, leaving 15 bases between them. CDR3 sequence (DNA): TGTGCCAGTAGTAGGGGACATCTATCAGCCCAGCATTTT. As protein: CASSRGHLSAQHF.

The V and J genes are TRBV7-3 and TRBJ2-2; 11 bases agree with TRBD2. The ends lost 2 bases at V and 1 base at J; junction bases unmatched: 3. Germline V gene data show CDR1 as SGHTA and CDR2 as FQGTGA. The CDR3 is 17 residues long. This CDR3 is CASSLSGTSGNTGELFF. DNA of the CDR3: TGTGCCAGCAGCTTATCCGGGACTAGCGGGAACACCGGGGAGCTGTTTTTT.

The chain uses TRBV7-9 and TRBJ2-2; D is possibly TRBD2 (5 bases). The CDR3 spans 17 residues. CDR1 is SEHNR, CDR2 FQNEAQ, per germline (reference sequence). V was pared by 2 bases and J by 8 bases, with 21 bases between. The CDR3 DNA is TGTGCCAGCAGCTTATACGCTATATTCGGACTTTTTGGGGAGCTGTTTTTT. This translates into CASSLYAIFGLFGELFF.

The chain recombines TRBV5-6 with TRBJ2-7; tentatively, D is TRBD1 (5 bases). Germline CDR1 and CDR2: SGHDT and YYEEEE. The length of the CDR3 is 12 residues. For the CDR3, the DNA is TGTGCATCCCCCCCAGGGCCCTACGAGCAGTACTTC. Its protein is CASPPGPYEQYF.

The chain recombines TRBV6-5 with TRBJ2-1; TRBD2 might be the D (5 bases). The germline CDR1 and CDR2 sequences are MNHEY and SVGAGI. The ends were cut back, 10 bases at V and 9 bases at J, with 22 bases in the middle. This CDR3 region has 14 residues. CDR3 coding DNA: TGTGCCACCAAAGCGGAGCCAGGAGGTAGTGAGCAGTTCTTC. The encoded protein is CATKAEPGGSEQFF.

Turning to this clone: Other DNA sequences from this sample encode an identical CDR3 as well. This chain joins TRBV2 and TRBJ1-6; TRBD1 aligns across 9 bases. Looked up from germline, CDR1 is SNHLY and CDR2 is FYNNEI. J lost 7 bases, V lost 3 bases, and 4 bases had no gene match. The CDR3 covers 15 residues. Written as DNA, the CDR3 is TGTGCCAGCAGTGATTTGGGACAGGGAAATTCACCCCTCCACTTT. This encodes CASSDLGQGNSPLHF.

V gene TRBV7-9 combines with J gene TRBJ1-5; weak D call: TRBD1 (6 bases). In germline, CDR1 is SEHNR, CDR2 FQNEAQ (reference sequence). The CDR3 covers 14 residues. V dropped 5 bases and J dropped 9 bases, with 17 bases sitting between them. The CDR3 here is CASSPGGGPRPQHF. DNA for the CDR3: TGTGCCAGCAGCCCGGGTGGGGGCCCTAGGCCCCAGCATTTT.

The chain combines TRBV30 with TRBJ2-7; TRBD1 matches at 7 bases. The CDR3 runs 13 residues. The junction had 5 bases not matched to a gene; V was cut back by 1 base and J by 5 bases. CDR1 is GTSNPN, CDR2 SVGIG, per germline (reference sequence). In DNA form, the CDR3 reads TGTGCCTGGAGTGACAACAGGGGTAACGAGCAGTACTTC. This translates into CAWSDNRGNEQYF.

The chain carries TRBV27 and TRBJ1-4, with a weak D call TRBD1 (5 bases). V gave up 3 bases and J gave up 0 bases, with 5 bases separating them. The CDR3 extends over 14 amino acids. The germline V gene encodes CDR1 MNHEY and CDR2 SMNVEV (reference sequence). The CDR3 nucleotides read TGTGCCAGCAGTTTGACAGCAACTAATGAAAAACTGTTTTTT. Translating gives CASSLTATNEKLFF.

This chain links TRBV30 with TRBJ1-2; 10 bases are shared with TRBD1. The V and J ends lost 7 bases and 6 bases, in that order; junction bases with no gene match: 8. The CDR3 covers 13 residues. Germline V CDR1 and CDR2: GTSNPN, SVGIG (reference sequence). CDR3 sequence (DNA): TGTGCCTATACCTTAGGGACAGGGGATGGCTACACCTTC. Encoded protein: CAYTLGTGDGYTF.

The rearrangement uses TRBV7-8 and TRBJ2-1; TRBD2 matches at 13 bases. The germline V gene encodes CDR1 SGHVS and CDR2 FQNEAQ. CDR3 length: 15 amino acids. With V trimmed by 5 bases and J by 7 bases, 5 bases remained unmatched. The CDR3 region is CASSIQGLAGNEQFF. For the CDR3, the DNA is TGTGCCAGCAGCATCCAGGGACTAGCGGGAAATGAGCAGTTCTTC.

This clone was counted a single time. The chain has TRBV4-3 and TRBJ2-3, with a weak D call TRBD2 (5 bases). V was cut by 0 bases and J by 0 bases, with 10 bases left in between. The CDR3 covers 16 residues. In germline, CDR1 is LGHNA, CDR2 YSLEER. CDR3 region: CASSQDVTRSTDTQYF. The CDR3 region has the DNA TGCGCCAGCAGCCAAGATGTTACTAGGAGCACAGATACGCAGTATTTT.

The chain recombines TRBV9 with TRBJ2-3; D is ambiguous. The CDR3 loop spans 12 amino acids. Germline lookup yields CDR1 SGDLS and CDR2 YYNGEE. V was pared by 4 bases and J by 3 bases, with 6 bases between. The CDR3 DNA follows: TGTGCCAGCAGCTTTCGGACAGATACGCAGTATTTT. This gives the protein CASSFRTDTQYF.

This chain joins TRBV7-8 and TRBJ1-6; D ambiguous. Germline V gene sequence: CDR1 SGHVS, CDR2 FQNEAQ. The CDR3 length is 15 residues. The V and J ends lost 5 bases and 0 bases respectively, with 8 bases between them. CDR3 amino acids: CASSGTDSYNSPLHF. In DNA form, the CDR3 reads TGTGCCAGCAGCGGTACAGACTCCTATAATTCACCCCTCCACTTT.

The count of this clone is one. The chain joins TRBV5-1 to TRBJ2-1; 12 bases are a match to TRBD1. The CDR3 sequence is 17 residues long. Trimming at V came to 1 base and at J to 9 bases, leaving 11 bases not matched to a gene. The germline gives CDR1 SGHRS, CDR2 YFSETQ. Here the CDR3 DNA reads TGCGCCAGCAGCTTGAATACGGGACAGGGGGCATCAGGTGAGCAGTTCTTC. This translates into CASSLNTGQGASGEQFF.

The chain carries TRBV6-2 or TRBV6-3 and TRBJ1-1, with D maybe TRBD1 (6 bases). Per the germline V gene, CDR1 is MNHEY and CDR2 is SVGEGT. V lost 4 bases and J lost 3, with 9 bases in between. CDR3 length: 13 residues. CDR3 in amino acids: CASSWTEHTEAFF. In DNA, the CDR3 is TGTGCCAGCAGTTGGACAGAGCACACTGAAGCTTTCTTT.